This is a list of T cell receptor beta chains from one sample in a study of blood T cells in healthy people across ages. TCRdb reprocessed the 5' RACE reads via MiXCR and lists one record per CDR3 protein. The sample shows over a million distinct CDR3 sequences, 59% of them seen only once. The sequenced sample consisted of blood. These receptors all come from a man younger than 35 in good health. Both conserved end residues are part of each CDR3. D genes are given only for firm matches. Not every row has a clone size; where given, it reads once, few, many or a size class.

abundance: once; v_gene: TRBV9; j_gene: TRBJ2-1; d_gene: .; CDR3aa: CASSVSHPVADNEQFF; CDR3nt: TGTGCCAGCAGCGTCTCCCACCCGGTAGCGGACAATGAGCAGTTCTTC
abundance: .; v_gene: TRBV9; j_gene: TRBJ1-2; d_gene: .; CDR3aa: CASSVQTASYGCTF; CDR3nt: TGTGCCAGCAGCGTGCAAACAGCATCCTATGGCTGCACCTTC
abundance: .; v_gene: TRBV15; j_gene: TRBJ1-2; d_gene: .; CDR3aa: CATSRSSNYGYTF; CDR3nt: TGTGCCACCAGCAGATCTTCTAACTATGGCTACACCTTC
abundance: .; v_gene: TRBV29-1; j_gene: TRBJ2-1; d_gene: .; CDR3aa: CSVHLLREGQYNEQFF; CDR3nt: TGCAGCGTCCACCTCCTCCGGGAAGGGCAATACAATGAGCAGTTCTTC
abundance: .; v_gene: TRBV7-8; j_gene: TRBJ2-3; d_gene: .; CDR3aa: CASSQVGGGADTQYF; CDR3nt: TGTGCCAGCAGCCAGGTCGGCGGAGGGGCAGATACGCAGTATTTT
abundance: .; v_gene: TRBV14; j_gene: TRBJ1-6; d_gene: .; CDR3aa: CASTPTSSYNSPLHF; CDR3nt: TGTGCCAGCACCCCTACGAGCTCCTATAATTCACCCCTCCACTTT
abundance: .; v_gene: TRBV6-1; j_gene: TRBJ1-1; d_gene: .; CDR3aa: CASSEYIGMNTEAFF; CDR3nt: TGTGCCAGCAGTGAATATATCGGCATGAACACTGAAGCTTTCTTT
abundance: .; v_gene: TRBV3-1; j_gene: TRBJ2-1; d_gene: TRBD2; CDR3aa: CASSQASGGGSLVGNEQFF; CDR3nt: TGTGCCAGCAGCCAAGCGAGCGGGGGTGGGAGTTTGGTGGGCAATGAGCAGTTCTTC
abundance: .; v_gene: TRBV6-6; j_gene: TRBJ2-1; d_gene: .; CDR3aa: CASSYKGEDSYNEQFF; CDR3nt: TGTGCCAGCAGTTACAAAGGGGAAGACTCCTACAATGAGCAGTTCTTC
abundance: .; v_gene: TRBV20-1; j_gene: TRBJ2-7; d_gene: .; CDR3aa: CSARDSGPNYEQYF; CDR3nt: TGCAGTGCTAGAGATTCCGGACCTAACTACGAGCAGTACTTC
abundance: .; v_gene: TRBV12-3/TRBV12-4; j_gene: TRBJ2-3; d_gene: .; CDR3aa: CAAGGPPTDTQYF; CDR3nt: TGTGCCGCCGGGGGCCCGCCAACAGATACGCAGTATTTT
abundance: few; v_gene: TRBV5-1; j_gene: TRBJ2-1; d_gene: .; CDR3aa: CASSLVAGFDEQFF; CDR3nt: TGCGCCAGCAGCTTGGTGGCGGGTTTCGATGAGCAGTTCTTC
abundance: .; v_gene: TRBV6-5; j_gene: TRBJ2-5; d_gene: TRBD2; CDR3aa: CASSYSLGGFQYF; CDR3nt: TGTGCCAGCAGTTACTCCCTCGGGGGGTTCCAGTACTTC
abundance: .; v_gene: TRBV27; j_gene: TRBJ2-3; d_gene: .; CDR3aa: CASSLWNLGGTQYF; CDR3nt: TGTGCCAGCAGTTTATGGAATCTAGGGGGTACGCAGTATTTT
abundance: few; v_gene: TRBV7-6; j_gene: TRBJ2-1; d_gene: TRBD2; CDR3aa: CASSLDSGGSYNEQFF; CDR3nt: TGTGCCAGCAGCTTAGACTCGGGAGGATCCTACAATGAGCAGTTCTTC
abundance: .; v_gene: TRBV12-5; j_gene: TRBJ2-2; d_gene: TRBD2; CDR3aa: CASGLVRGTSGIQNTGELFF; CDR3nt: TGTGCTAGTGGTTTGGTACGGGGGACTAGCGGGATCCAGAACACCGGGGAGCTGTTTTTT
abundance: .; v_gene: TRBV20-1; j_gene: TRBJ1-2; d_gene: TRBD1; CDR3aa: CSARDASGGKGYTF; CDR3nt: TGCAGTGCTAGAGATGCGTCAGGGGGAAAGGGCTACACCTTC
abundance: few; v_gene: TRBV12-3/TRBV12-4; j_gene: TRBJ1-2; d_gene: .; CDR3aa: CASSLALTPPLYGYTF; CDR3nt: TGTGCCAGCAGTTTAGCGCTGACTCCTCCCCTCTATGGCTACACCTTC
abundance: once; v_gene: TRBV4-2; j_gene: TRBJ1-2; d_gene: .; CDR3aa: CASSQASGDGYTF; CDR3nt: TGTGCCAGCAGCCAAGCGTCTGGCGATGGCTACACCTTC
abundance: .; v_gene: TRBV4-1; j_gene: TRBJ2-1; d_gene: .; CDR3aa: CASSLPQGTYNEQFF; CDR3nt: TGCGCCAGCAGCCTCCCCCAGGGGACCTACAATGAGCAGTTCTTC
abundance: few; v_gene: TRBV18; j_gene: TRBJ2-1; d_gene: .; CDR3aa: CASSPGTPSYNEQFF; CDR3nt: TGTGCCAGCTCACCGGGGACCCCCTCCTACAATGAGCAGTTCTTC
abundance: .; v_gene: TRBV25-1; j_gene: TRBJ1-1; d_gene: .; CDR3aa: CASGSHVNPEAFF; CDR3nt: TGTGCCAGCGGGAGTCACGTGAACCCTGAAGCTTTCTTT
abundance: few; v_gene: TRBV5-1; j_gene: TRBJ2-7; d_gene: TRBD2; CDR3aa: CASSFDSAGGLISYEQYF; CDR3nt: TGCGCCAGCAGCTTTGATTCAGCGGGAGGCCTAATCTCCTACGAGCAGTACTTC
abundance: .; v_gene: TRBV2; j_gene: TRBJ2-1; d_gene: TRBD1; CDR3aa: CASTVAEDRASNEQFF; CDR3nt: TGTGCCAGCACGGTGGCCGAGGACAGGGCGAGTAATGAGCAGTTCTTC
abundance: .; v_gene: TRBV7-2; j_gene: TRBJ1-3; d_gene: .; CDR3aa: CASSLSRSGRVGSGNTIYF; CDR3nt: TGTGCCAGCAGCTTATCGCGGTCAGGCCGGGTGGGCTCTGGAAACACCATATATTTT
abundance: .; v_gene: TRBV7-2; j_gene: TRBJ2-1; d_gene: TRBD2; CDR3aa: CASTAFGRRLAGGDEQFF; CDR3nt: TGTGCCAGCACAGCTTTCGGTCGGAGACTAGCGGGAGGCGATGAGCAGTTCTTC
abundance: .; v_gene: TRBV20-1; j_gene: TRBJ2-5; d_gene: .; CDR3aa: CSALPQETQYF; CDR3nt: TGCAGTGCTTTGCCGCAAGAGACCCAGTACTTC
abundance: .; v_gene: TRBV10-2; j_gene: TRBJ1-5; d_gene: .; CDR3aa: CASSESNQPQHF; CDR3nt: TGCGCCAGCAGTGAAAGCAATCAGCCCCAGCATTTT
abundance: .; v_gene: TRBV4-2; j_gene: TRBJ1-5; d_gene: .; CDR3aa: CASSQVRNPNQPQHF; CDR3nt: TGTGCCAGCAGCCAAGTAAGGAATCCTAATCAGCCCCAGCATTTT
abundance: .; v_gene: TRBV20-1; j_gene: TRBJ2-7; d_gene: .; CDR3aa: CSAVEGGYEQYF; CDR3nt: TGCAGTGCGGTTGAGGGGGGTTACGAGCAGTACTTC
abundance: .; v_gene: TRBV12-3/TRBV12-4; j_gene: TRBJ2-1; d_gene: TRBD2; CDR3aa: CASSFVLRGGPPVRSYNEQFF; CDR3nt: TGTGCCAGCAGTTTTGTGTTGCGGGGGGGCCCTCCCGTAAGGTCCTACAATGAGCAGTTCTTC
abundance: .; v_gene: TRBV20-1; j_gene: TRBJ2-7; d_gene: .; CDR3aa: CSARMTSSAYEQYF; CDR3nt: TGCAGTGCTAGGATGACTAGTTCGGCCTACGAGCAGTACTTC
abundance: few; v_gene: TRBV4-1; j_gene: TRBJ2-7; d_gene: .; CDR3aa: CASSQDEFYEQYF; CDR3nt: TGCGCCAGCAGCCAAGATGAGTTCTACGAGCAGTACTTC
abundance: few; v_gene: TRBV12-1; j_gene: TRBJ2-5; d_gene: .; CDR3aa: CASSFVSYPMQETQYF; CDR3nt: TGTGCCAGCAGCTTTGTCTCCTATCCCATGCAAGAGACCCAGTACTTC
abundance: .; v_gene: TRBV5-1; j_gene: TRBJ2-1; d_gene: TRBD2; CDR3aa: CASSFLLAGPRGEQFF; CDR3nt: TGCGCCAGCAGCTTCTTGCTAGCGGGGCCACGGGGTGAGCAGTTCTTC
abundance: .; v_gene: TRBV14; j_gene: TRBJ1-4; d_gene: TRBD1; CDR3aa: CASRRTGDTEKLFF; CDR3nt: TGTGCCAGCAGGCGGACAGGTGATACTGAAAAACTGTTTTTT
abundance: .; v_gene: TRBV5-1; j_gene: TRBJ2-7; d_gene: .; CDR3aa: CASSLQGPNGYEQYF; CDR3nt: TGCGCCAGCAGCCTGCAGGGGCCAAACGGCTACGAGCAGTACTTC
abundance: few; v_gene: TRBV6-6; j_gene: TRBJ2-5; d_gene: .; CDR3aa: CASRRDQETQYF; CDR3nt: TGTGCCAGCAGACGGGATCAAGAGACCCAGTACTTC
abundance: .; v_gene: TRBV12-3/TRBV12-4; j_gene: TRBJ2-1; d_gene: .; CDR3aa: CASSLGTPGSHYNEQFF; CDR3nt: TGTGCCAGCAGTTTAGGGACCCCGGGATCCCATTACAATGAGCAGTTCTTC
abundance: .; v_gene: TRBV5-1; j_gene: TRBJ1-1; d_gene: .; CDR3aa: CASSLGAKTDEAFF; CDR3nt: TGCGCCAGCAGCTTAGGTGCTAAGACGGATGAAGCTTTCTTT
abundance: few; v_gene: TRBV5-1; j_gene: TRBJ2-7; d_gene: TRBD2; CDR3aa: CASSSVLAGTTHSYEQYF; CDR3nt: TGCGCCAGCAGCTCCGTGCTAGCGGGGACTACACACTCCTACGAGCAGTACTTC
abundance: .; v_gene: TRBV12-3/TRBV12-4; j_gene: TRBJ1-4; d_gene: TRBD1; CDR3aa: CATQGQGNEKLFF; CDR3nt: TGTGCCACCCAAGGACAGGGTAATGAAAAACTGTTTTTT
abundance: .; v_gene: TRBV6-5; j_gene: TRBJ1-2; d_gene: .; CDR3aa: CASSPIGGTYGYTF; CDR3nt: TGTGCCAGCAGTCCTATTGGGGGGACCTATGGCTACACCTTC
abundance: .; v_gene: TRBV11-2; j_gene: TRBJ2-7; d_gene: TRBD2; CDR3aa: CASSPRTSAEQYF; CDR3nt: TGTGCCAGCAGCCCAAGGACTAGCGCTGAGCAGTACTTC
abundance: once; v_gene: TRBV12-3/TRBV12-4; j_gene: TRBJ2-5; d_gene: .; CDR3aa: CASSNNIETQYF; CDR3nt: TGTGCCAGCAGTAATAATATAGAGACCCAGTACTTC
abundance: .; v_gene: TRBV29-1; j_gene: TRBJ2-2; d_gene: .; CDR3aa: CSVGRGAGELFF; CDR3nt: TGCAGCGTTGGCAGAGGGGCCGGGGAGCTGTTTTTT
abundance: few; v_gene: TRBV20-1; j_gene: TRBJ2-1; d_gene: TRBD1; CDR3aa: CSALLQGARGEQFF; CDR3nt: TGCAGTGCTCTTCTACAGGGGGCGCGGGGAGAGCAGTTCTTC
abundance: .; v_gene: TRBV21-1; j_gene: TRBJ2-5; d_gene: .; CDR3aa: CASQGEAQQYF; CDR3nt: TGTGCCAGCCAGGGCGAAGCGCAGCAGTACTTC
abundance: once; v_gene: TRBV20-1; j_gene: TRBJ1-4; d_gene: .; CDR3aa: CSANRETNEKLFF; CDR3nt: TGCAGTGCAAACAGGGAAACTAATGAAAAACTGTTTTTT
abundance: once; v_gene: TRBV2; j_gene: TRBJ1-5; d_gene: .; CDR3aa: CASSSSGLGNQPQHF; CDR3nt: TGTGCCAGCAGTTCCTCGGGCCTTGGGAATCAGCCCCAGCATTTT
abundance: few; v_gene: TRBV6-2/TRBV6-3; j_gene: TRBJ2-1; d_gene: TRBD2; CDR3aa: CASSYPWESGSSYNEQFF; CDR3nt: TGTGCCAGCAGTTACCCCTGGGAGAGCGGGAGCTCCTACAATGAGCAGTTCTTC
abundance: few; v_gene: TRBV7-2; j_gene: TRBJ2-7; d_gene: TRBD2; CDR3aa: CASSVTSGTGYEQYF; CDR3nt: TGTGCCAGCAGCGTTACTAGCGGGACGGGCTACGAGCAGTACTTC
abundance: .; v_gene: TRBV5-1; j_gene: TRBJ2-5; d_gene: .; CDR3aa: CASSLLASYQETQYF; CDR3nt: TGCGCCAGCAGCTTGCTTGCCTCGTATCAAGAGACCCAGTACTTC
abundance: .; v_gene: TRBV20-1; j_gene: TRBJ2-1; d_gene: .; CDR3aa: CSARGRGAVYNEQFF; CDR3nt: TGCAGTGCTAGAGGACGGGGGGCAGTCTACAATGAGCAGTTCTTC
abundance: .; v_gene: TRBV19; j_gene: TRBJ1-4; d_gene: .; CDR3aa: CASSIGGWGRSEKLFF; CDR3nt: TGTGCCAGTAGTATAGGTGGTTGGGGCCGAAGTGAAAAACTGTTTTTT
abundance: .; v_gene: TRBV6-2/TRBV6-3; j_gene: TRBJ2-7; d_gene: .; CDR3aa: CASSGSWGSDEQYF; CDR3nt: TGTGCCAGCAGCGGGAGCTGGGGGAGCGACGAGCAGTACTTC
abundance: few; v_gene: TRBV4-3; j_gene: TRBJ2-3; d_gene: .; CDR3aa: CASSYTGIFRDTQYF; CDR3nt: TGCGCCAGTAGCTACACAGGGATTTTCCGAGATACGCAGTATTTT
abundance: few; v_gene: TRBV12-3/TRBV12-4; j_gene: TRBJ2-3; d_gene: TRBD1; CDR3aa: CASSPGQNTDTQYF; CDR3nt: TGTGCCAGCAGTCCGGGACAGAATACAGATACGCAGTATTTT